This T cell receptor (beta chain) was identified during a study of tumor and adjacent non-tumor tissue in lung cancer. The CDR3 extends over 15 amino acids. V lost 10 bases and J 0 bases, leaving 16 bases between the germline ends. From germline, CDR1 is ENHRY and CDR2 SYGVKD. This sample's RNA came from whole unsorted tissue. A modified ARM-PCR protocol with three rounds of nested PCR amplified TCRbeta. TCRdb redid the calling of the multiplex PCR reads with MiXCR, one entry per CDR3 protein. Of fewer than 120,000 distinct CDR3 sequences in the sample, 75% to 90% were seen once. The sequence came from a man in his 70s with non-small cell lung cancer. Sequencing input: lung tumor tissue. The chain has TRBV10-3 and TRBJ2-1; either TRBD1 or TRBD2 may fit D (5 bases each). The CDR3 region is CANNQKGSSYNEQFF. CDR3 nucleotides: TGTGCCAACAACCAAAAGGGGAGCTCCTACAATGAGCAGTTCTTC.